This passage covers 32 T cell receptor beta chains from one sample sequenced in a study of T cell responses to AZD1222 COVID-19 vaccine (dated by TCRdb to 2020 to 2023). The library was prepared using the immunoSEQ multiplex PCR assay. TCRdb stores this immuneACCESS table with in-frame sequences only. Part of the clones is absent; in the studies checked, under half of the shortfall reflects unresolved V genes, and no reason is known for the rest. A total of 150,000 or so clones appear in this sample, about 92% of them only once. The ten most abundant clones make up around 0.96% of the sample. The time point label corresponds to: baseline before first vaccination. The sample in question was peripheral blood, obtained on day 0 of AZD1222 vaccination. The receptors originated from an adult in good health.

V and J are TRBV5-1 and TRBJ1-5; possibly TRBD1 for D (5 bases). This CDR3 spans 17 amino acids. Trimming removed 0 bases at V and 1 base at J, with 14 bases between. Germline CDR1 is SGHRS and CDR2 is YFSETQ. The CDR3 sequence is CASSLGQGGSSNQPQHF. In DNA, the CDR3 is TGCGCCAGCAGCTTGGGTCAGGGCGGCTCCAGCAATCAGCCCCAGCATTTT.

The chain has TRBV7-9 and TRBJ1-4; D not resolved. V was cut by 2 bases and J by 4 bases, with 8 bases left in between. This CDR3 is built from 14 residues. CDR1 is SEHNR and CDR2 is FQNEAQ in the germline V gene (reference sequence). The CDR3 sequence is CASSLNFYNEKLFF. In DNA, the CDR3 is TGTGCCAGCAGCTTAAATTTTTATAATGAAAAACTGTTTTTT.

The chain employs TRBV10-3 and TRBJ2-7, with a possible D match to TRBD2 (6 bases). The ends were cut back, 4 bases at V and 3 bases at J, with 16 bases in the middle. Germline loops: CDR1 ENHRY, CDR2 SYGVKD. CDR3 length: 15 amino acids. CDR3 in amino acids: CAISGGRDSRYEQYF. The CDR3 DNA sequence: TGTGCCATCAGTGGAGGAAGGGACTCCCGCTACGAGCAGTACTTC.

The chain joins TRBV6-6 to TRBJ2-7; 10 bases line up with TRBD1. After removal of 4 bases from V and 6 bases from J, the junction contained 3 bases not matched to a gene. This CDR3 comprises 13 residues. Germline V gene data show CDR1 as MNHNY and CDR2 as SVGAGI (reference sequence). The CDR3 sequence: CASSFGTGAEQYF. CDR3 sequence (DNA): TGTGCCAGCAGTTTTGGGACAGGGGCCGAGCAGTACTTC.

V usage is TRBV6-5 and J usage is TRBJ1-5; possible D gene TRBD1, 6 bases. The germline V gene has CDR1 MNHEY and CDR2 SVGAGI. Between the trimmed V and J ends, which lost 4 bases and 6 bases, there was a span of 16 bases. The CDR3 loop spans 15 amino acids. CDR3 sequence reads: CASSSIRQAGQPQHF. CDR3 bases: TGTGCCAGCAGTTCCATTAGACAGGCCGGTCAGCCCCAGCATTTT.

The J gene is TRBJ1-1, the V gene TRBV15, with 8 bases that match TRBD1. In germline, CDR1 is LNHNV, CDR2 YYDKDF (reference sequence). The V segment lost 4 bases and the J segment 3 bases; nucleotides outside the gene matches: 4. This CDR3 has 14 residues. This chain's CDR3 is CATSNFRGHTEAFF. CDR3 DNA sequence: TGTGCCACCAGCAATTTCAGGGGGCACACTGAAGCTTTCTTT. The variable domain in full, completed from reference TRBV15 and TRBJ1-1, reads DAMVIQNPRYQVTQFGKPVTLSCSQTLNHNVMYWYQQKSSQAPKLLFHYYDKDFNNEADTPDNFQSRRPNTSFCFLDIRSPGLGDTAMYLCATSNFRGHTEAFFGQGTRLTVV.

The chain uses TRBV7-8 and TRBJ1-2; 7 bases match TRBD1. With 1 base clipped from V and 4 bases from J, the junction kept 9 bases outside the gene matches. Germline values: CDR1 SGHVS, CDR2 FQNEAQ. This CDR3 has 16 residues. The CDR3 DNA sequence: TGTGCCAGCAGCTTAGGGTATAACAGGGGATCCTATGGCTACACCTTC. It encodes CASSLGYNRGSYGYTF.

This clone occurred a few times. The genes are TRBV6-5 and TRBJ1-2; 9 bases map to TRBD1. Germline V gives CDR1 MNHEY, CDR2 SVGAGI. The junction had 6 bases not matched to a gene; V was cut back by 0 bases and J by 7 bases. The CDR3 covers 15 residues. The DNA of the CDR3 is TGTGCCAGCAGTTACTCGGGACAGGGCCTTGCTGGCTACACCTTC. Protein product: CASSYSGQGLAGYTF.

This clone was seen just once. The chain joins TRBV6-5 to TRBJ1-2, with D tentatively TRBD1 (6 bases). From germline, CDR1 is MNHEY and CDR2 SVGAGI. The CDR3 is 15 residues long. Trimming shortened V by 7 bases and J by 8 bases, and 23 bases separated the two germline ends. Here the CDR3 DNA reads TGTGCCAGCAATTATGGGGGGGGGCAAGTGCAGGGCTACACCTTC. This codes for CASNYGGGQVQGYTF.

V usage is TRBV19 and J usage is TRBJ1-2; D uncertain. This CDR3 spans 15 amino acids. V was shortened by 2 bases and J by 5 bases, with 15 bases between the two germline ends. Germline V CDR1 and CDR2: LNHDA, SQIVND (reference sequence). CDR3 amino acids: CASSIPSRPGYGYTF. The CDR3 DNA is TGTGCCAGTAGTATACCGAGTAGGCCGGGGTATGGCTACACCTTC.

The V gene is TRBV19, the J gene TRBJ1-2; D unclear. The CDR3 runs to 15 residues. The V end was cut by 3 bases, the J end by 4 bases, with 15 bases between. CDR1 is LNHDA and CDR2 is SQIVND in the germline V gene (reference sequence). The CDR3 DNA reads as TGTGCCAGTAGTATTGTTGGAGCGTTGCCCTATGGCTACACCTTC. Protein: CASSIVGALPYGYTF. Full variable domain (outside the CDR3, taken from reference TRBV19 and TRBJ1-2): DGGITQSPKYLFRKEGQNVTLSCEQNLNHDAMYWYRQDPGQGLRLIYYSQIVNDFQKGDIAEGYSVSREKKESFPLTVTSAQKNPTAFYLCASSIVGALPYGYTFGSGTRLTVV.

The chain combines TRBV7-8 with TRBJ1-2; D is perhaps TRBD1 (5 bases). Germline V gene data show CDR1 as SGHVS and CDR2 as FQNEAQ. V lost 2 bases and J 8 bases, leaving 12 bases between the germline ends. The CDR3 is 13 residues long. In DNA form, the CDR3 reads TGTGCCAGCAGCTTACCCGGGGCGGGAGGCTACACCTTC. Encoded protein: CASSLPGAGGYTF.

The chain is built from TRBV7-6 and TRBJ2-7; unclear D gene. From germline, CDR1 is SGHVS and CDR2 FNYEAQ. Trimming pared 1 base from V and 1 base from J, leaving 8 bases between. The CDR3 has 14 residues. CDR3 DNA sequence: TGTGCCAGCAGCTTAGACTTCCCTTCCTACGAGCAGTACTTC. Its translation is CASSLDFPSYEQYF.

The chain recombines TRBV9 with TRBJ1-5, with TRBD1 as a possible D gene (6 bases). V was pared by 0 bases and J by 4 bases, with 8 bases between. The V gene's germline CDR1 is SGDLS and CDR2 YYNGEE. This CDR3 contains 14 residues. The CDR3 reads CASSVGTDNQPQHF. The CDR3 nucleotides are TGTGCCAGCAGCGTAGGGACAGATAATCAGCCCCAGCATTTT. Full variable domain (rest looked up from reference TRBV9 and TRBJ1-5): DSGVTQTPKHLITATGQRVTLRCSPRSGDLSVYWYQQSLDQGLQFLIQYYNGEERAKGNILERFSAQQFPDLHSELNLSSLELGDSALYFCASSVGTDNQPQHFGDGTRLSIL.

The rearrangement uses TRBV6-1 and TRBJ1-2; unclear D gene. Trimming shortened V by 1 base and J by 4 bases, and 4 bases separated the two germline ends. Germline V gene lookup returns CDR1 MNHNS and CDR2 SASEGT. The CDR3 runs 12 residues. CDR3 bases: TGTGCCAGCAGTGAAGTAGCCTATGGCTACACCTTC. Protein sequence: CASSEVAYGYTF.

The V call is TRBV6-1, the J call TRBJ1-6; perhaps TRBD1 as D (6 bases). V lost 2 bases to trimming and J lost 7 bases, with 6 bases between them. Germline V gene data show CDR1 as MNHNS and CDR2 as SASEGT. The CDR3 has 13 residues. The DNA of the CDR3 is TGTGCCAGCAGTGAAACAGGGAATTCACCCCTCCACTTT. This sequence encodes CASSETGNSPLHF.

This chain links TRBV10-3 with TRBJ2-7, with no clear D. This CDR3 comprises 13 residues. Deletions cut 2 bases from V and 7 bases from J, with 12 bases between. CDR1 is ENHRY and CDR2 is SYGVKD in the germline V gene. This chain's CDR3 is CAISEEDTREQYF. The CDR3 bases are TGTGCCATCAGTGAGGAAGACACGAGGGAGCAGTACTTC.

The rearrangement uses TRBV5-6 and TRBJ1-4, with TRBD1 as a possible D gene (5 bases). V lost 2 bases, J lost 0 bases, and 14 bases lay in between. CDR3 length: 17 residues. The V gene's germline CDR1 is SGHDT and CDR2 YYEEEE. CDR3 sequence: CASSFFQGDATNEKLFF. The CDR3 DNA follows: TGTGCCAGCAGCTTTTTTCAGGGAGACGCAACTAATGAAAAACTGTTTTTT.

This chain's CDR3 is CAWSPGTETQYF. For the CDR3, the DNA is TGTGCCTGGAGTCCAGGCACAGAGACCCAGTACTTC. This chain uses TRBV30 with TRBJ2-5, with D unclear. The CDR3 is 12 amino acids. The germline CDR1 and CDR2 sequences are GTSNPN and SVGIG (reference sequence). V lost 2 bases and J 4 bases, leaving 8 bases between the germline ends.

The V and J genes are TRBV7-3 and TRBJ1-1; D is uncertain. Germline V gives CDR1 SGHTA, CDR2 FQGTGA. V gave up 0 bases and J gave up 4 bases, with 6 bases separating them. CDR3 size: 13 residues. The CDR3 protein is CASSLTGLTEAFF. The DNA of the CDR3 is TGTGCCAGCAGCTTAACCGGGCTCACTGAAGCTTTCTTT.

This chain connects TRBV14 to TRBJ1-5; the match to TRBD1 covers 8 bases. The germline CDR1 and CDR2 sequences are SGHDN and FVKESK. The CDR3 contains 15 residues. The trim removed 10 bases at V and 2 bases at J, leaving 10 bases unmatched. The DNA of the CDR3 is TGTGCCATGCCGACAGGGGCGGTGGGCAATCAGCCCCAGCATTTT. This codes for CAMPTGAVGNQPQHF.

The chain recombines TRBV6-2 or TRBV6-3 with TRBJ2-7; possibly TRBD2 for D (6 bases). Trimming removed 5 bases at V and 3 bases at J, with 20 bases between. This CDR3 comprises 16 residues. Germline loops: CDR1 MNHEY, CDR2 SVGEGT. CDR3 sequence (DNA): TGTGCCAGCAGTCACTGGACGCGGACTAATTACTACGAGCAGTACTTC. Translating gives CASSHWTRTNYYEQYF.

This clone was seen a single time. The chain uses TRBV14 and TRBJ2-5; D ambiguous. V lost 0 bases and J 3 bases, leaving 5 bases between the germline ends. Germline assignment: CDR1 SGHDN and CDR2 FVKESK. The length of the CDR3 is 13 residues. DNA for the CDR3: TGTGCCAGCAGCCAAGAGTCAAAAGAGACCCAGTACTTC. Residues: CASSQESKETQYF.

CDR3 sequence: CASRDGKGGYNEQFF. CDR3 coding DNA: TGTGCCAGCAGGGATGGGAAGGGGGGATACAATGAGCAGTTCTTC. The chain links TRBV25-1 to TRBJ2-1; either TRBD1 or TRBD2 may fit D (6 bases each). CDR1 is MGHDK and CDR2 is SYGVNS in the germline V gene. CDR3 length equals 15 residues. Trimming took off 6 bases at V and 4 bases at J, with 16 bases between the two ends.

The chain is built from TRBV6-4 and TRBJ2-2; 10 bases align to TRBD2. The V segment lost 6 bases and the J segment 7 bases; nucleotides outside the gene matches: 5. Germline V CDR1 and CDR2: MRHNA, SNTAGT. CDR3 length: 14 residues. Here the CDR3 reads CASRSGGAGGELFF. CDR3 nucleotides: TGTGCCAGCAGGAGCGGGGGGGCCGGCGGGGAGCTGTTTTTT.

The chain employs TRBV5-1 and TRBJ2-1; D may be TRBD1 (5 bases). Trimming shortened V by 0 bases and J by 0 bases, and 10 bases separated the two germline ends. This CDR3 has 16 amino acids. Per the germline V gene, CDR1 is SGHRS and CDR2 is YFSETQ. CDR3 sequence reads: CASSLGQHSSYNEQFF. CDR3 nucleotide sequence: TGCGCCAGCAGCTTGGGACAGCATAGCTCCTACAATGAGCAGTTCTTC.

The V and J genes are TRBV10-3 and TRBJ2-5; no definite D call. Trimming pared 2 bases from V and 3 bases from J, leaving 4 bases between. The CDR3 sequence is 12 residues long. The germline V gene has CDR1 ENHRY and CDR2 SYGVKD. This chain's CDR3 is CAISERKETQYF. Here the CDR3 DNA reads TGTGCCATCAGTGAGCGCAAAGAGACCCAGTACTTC.

The V and J genes are TRBV4-1 and TRBJ2-4, with TRBD1 as a possible D gene (5 bases). This CDR3 contains 17 residues. Germline CDR1 reads MGHRA; CDR2 reads YSYEKL. V lost 4 bases and J 11 bases, leaving 27 bases between the germline ends. CDR3 sequence reads: CASSRTPTATASLLQYF. The CDR3 DNA is TGCGCCAGCAGCCGAACCCCAACAGCGACAGCATCTTTACTTCAGTACTTC.

The chain carries TRBV5-1 and TRBJ1-4; D gene uncertain. Germline values: CDR1 SGHRS, CDR2 YFSETQ. The V end was cut by 2 bases, the J end by 5 bases, with 19 bases between. The length of the CDR3 is 17 residues. The chain's CDR3 is CASSLGVLRQTNEKLFF. The CDR3 nucleotides are TGCGCCAGCAGCTTAGGTGTCTTGCGGCAGACAAATGAAAAACTGTTTTTT.

V is TRBV6-1 and J is TRBJ1-5, with D maybe TRBD1 (6 bases). The CDR3 spans 14 residues. V lost 1 base, J lost 7 bases, and 11 bases lay in between. CDR1 is MNHNS, CDR2 SASEGT, per germline. CDR3 region: CASSEVVGGQPQHF. In DNA, the CDR3 is TGTGCCAGCAGTGAAGTTGTAGGGGGACAGCCCCAGCATTTT.

A few counts support this clone. V and J are TRBV7-8 and TRBJ1-4, with 8 positions matching TRBD1. This CDR3 spans 13 amino acids. J gave up 11 bases and V 1 base, and 3 bases lay outside the gene matches. Germline CDR1 SGHVS, CDR2 FQNEAQ. The CDR3, as DNA: TGTGCCAGCAGCTTAGTTACAGGGGGGAAACTGTTTTTT. Amino acid sequence: CASSLVTGGKLFF.

This chain links TRBV30 with TRBJ2-2; D is uncertain. Germline assignment: CDR1 GTSNPN and CDR2 SVGIG (reference sequence). V lost 0 bases and J 8 bases, leaving 7 bases between the germline ends. The CDR3 covers 12 residues. The CDR3 region has the DNA TGTGCCTGGAGTGTATTGGGGGGGGAGCTGTTTTTT. Translation gives CAWSVLGGELFF.